A single sample gave rise to the 28 T cell receptor beta chains below, sequenced in a study of blood T cell repertoires in COVID-19 (dated by TCRdb to about 2020). The library was produced with the immunoSEQ multiplex PCR assay. Sourced from immuneACCESS, this table was stored by TCRdb with only in-frame sequences that have V and J called. A share of the clones is absent; for the studies checked, an unresolved V gene accounts for under half, and the remainder has no known explanation. The sample contains some 490,000 clones, approximately 85% of them found a single time. Approximately 3.2% of the sample rests with the top ten. The sample taken for sequencing was peripheral blood. These receptors originate from a human donor in a cohort sampled during active COVID-19.

J is TRBJ1-2 and V is TRBV29-1, with D perhaps TRBD1 (6 bases). CDR3 size: 12 residues. Germline-derived CDR1 and CDR2 are SQVTM and ANQGSEA. With 3 bases removed from V and 4 bases from J, the gap between germline ends came to 9 bases. The CDR3 loop reads CSVDLGGYGYTF. The CDR3 nucleotides are TGCAGCGTTGATTTAGGGGGCTATGGCTACACCTTC.

V gene TRBV10-3 combines with J gene TRBJ2-3; 9 bases line up with TRBD2. The ends lost 8 bases at V and 2 bases at J; junction bases unmatched: 8. Germline CDR1 is ENHRY and CDR2 is SYGVKD. The CDR3 covers 15 residues. CDR3 amino acids: CAISLSGSTTDTQYF. The CDR3 bases are TGTGCCATCTCCCTTAGCGGGAGTACCACAGATACGCAGTATTTT.

V is TRBV12-5 and J is TRBJ2-2, with 9 nucleotides matching TRBD1. The J segment lost 4 bases and the V segment lost 5 bases, leaving 5 bases of the junction unmatched. Looked up from germline, CDR1 is LGHNT and CDR2 is FRNRAP. The CDR3 sequence is 15 residues long. CDR3: CASGPGQGGTGELFF. CDR3 sequence (DNA): TGTGCTAGTGGTCCGGGACAGGGAGGCACCGGGGAGCTGTTTTTT.

This chain connects TRBV30 to TRBJ2-7; tentatively, D is TRBD2 (6 bases). V was clipped by 0 bases and J by 2 bases, with 17 bases between them. This CDR3 is built from 16 residues. Germline V gives CDR1 GTSNPN, CDR2 SVGIG (reference sequence). CDR3 DNA sequence: TGTGCCTGGAGTGTAGGGTTAGTAGCGGAGACCTACGAGCAGTACTTC. As protein: CAWSVGLVAETYEQYF.

The table lists this clone with a count of one. The genes are TRBV5-1 and TRBJ1-4; 8 bases line up with TRBD1. Germline lookup yields CDR1 SGHRS and CDR2 YFSETQ. This CDR3 spans 15 amino acids. Losses at the gene ends were 4 bases for V and 6 bases for J; bases not matched to a gene: 8. CDR3 amino acids: CASSRRQGRDEKLFF. The CDR3, as DNA: TGCGCCAGCAGCCGGAGACAGGGGAGGGATGAAAAACTGTTTTTT. Full variable domain (missing parts from reference TRBV5-1 and TRBJ1-4): KAGVTQTPRYLIKTRGQQVTLSCSPISGHRSVSWYQQTPGQGLQFLFEYFSETQRNKGNFPGRFSGRQFSNSRSEMNVSTLELGDSALYLCASSRRQGRDEKLFFGSGTQLSVL.

The chain has TRBV3-1 (or the pseudogene TRBV3-2) and TRBJ2-5, with TRBD1 matching 8 bases. This CDR3 is built from 15 residues. Per germline, CDR1 LGHDT and CDR2 YNNKEL (reference sequence). Trimming at V came to 4 bases and at J to 2 bases, leaving 6 bases not matched to a gene. The CDR3 sequence: CASSRGQGGQETQYF. CDR3 nucleotide sequence: TGTGCCAGCAGCCGCGGACAGGGAGGACAAGAGACCCAGTACTTC.

This chain links TRBV29-1 with TRBJ1-2, with 7 nucleotides matching TRBD1. This CDR3 spans 15 amino acids. CDR1 and CDR2 from the germline V gene are SQVTM and ANQGSEA. J lost 0 bases, V lost 4 bases, and 8 bases had no gene match. In nucleotides, the CDR3 is TGCAGCGTTGCCCCGGACAGGAGGGCTAACTATGGCTACACCTTC. It yields the protein CSVAPDRRANYGYTF.

The V and J genes are TRBV27 and TRBJ1-5; D remains unclear. The CDR3 consists of 12 residues. The germline gives CDR1 MNHEY, CDR2 SMNVEV (reference sequence). V was trimmed by 7 bases and J by 1 base, leaving 5 bases between them. CDR3 protein: CASTGSNQPQHF. For the CDR3, the DNA is TGTGCCAGCACCGGGAGCAATCAGCCCCAGCATTTT.

This clone was seen a handful of times. This chain joins TRBV4-2 and TRBJ2-2; TRBD2 agrees at 12 bases. This CDR3 is built from 15 residues. V trimming: 4 bases; J trimming: 3 bases; junction bases outside the gene matches: 0. Germline CDR1 is LGHNA and CDR2 is YNFKEQ. The CDR3: CASSRLAGDTGELFF. The CDR3 bases are TGTGCCAGCAGCCGACTAGCGGGAGACACCGGGGAGCTGTTTTTT.

With regard to this clone: The sample has other DNA sequences that encode this CDR3 too. This chain connects TRBV12-3 or TRBV12-4 to TRBJ1-1, with D unresolved. The CDR3 has 13 residues. V lost 5 bases to trimming and J lost 2 bases, with 9 bases between them. This CDR3 is CASSRTGNTEAFF. The CDR3 DNA reads as TGTGCCAGCAGTCGGACGGGAAACACTGAAGCTTTCTTT.

V gene TRBV28 combines with J gene TRBJ2-1; 9 bases are shared with TRBD1. The CDR3 runs to 16 residues. J was trimmed by 8 bases and V by 5 bases; bases with no gene match: 13. Germline V lookup: CDR1 MDHEN, CDR2 SYDVKM. The DNA for the CDR3 is TGTGCCAGCAGTGGACGTCCCGGGACAGGGAACCATGAGCAGTTCTTC. Protein sequence: CASSGRPGTGNHEQFF.

The chain joins TRBV20-1 to TRBJ2-1; unclear D gene. Germline V gene sequence: CDR1 DFQATT, CDR2 SNEGSKA (reference sequence). There are 11 residues in the CDR3. The ends were cut back, 4 bases at V and 6 bases at J, with 7 bases in the middle. The CDR3 DNA follows: TGCAGTGCTATGCCCGGCAATGAGCAGTTCTTC. Translation: CSAMPGNEQFF.

CDR3 bases: TGTGCCAGCAGCTTATTGGGCGGGATCAGCACAGATACGCAGTATTTT. This gives the protein CASSLLGGISTDTQYF. This chain links TRBV7-3 with TRBJ2-3, with TRBD2 as a possible D gene (6 bases). V was cut by 2 bases and J by 0 bases, with 12 bases left in between. CDR3 length: 16 amino acids. Per germline, CDR1 SGHTA and CDR2 FQGTGA.

V is TRBV7-2 and J is TRBJ2-6; unclear D gene. This CDR3 is 13 amino acids long. The germline V gene encodes CDR1 SGHTA and CDR2 FQGNSA. V gave up 10 bases and J gave up 4 bases, with 11 bases separating them. CDR3 in amino acids: CATTRSGANVLTF. DNA for the CDR3: TGTGCCACCACGAGGTCCGGGGCCAACGTCCTGACTTTC.

The V gene is TRBV28, the J gene TRBJ1-2, with a weak D call TRBD1 (6 bases). In germline, CDR1 is MDHEN, CDR2 SYDVKM. Trimming removed 8 bases at V and 6 bases at J, with 13 bases between. The CDR3 covers 12 residues. The CDR3 DNA reads TGTGCCAGCGGACAGTCGATCGATGGCTACACCTTC. It translates to CASGQSIDGYTF.

The V and J genes are TRBV7-3 and TRBJ1-2, with 7 bases lining up with TRBD1. V was clipped by 6 bases and J by 5 bases; unmatched bases: 9. This CDR3 contains 14 residues. The germline CDR1 and CDR2 sequences are SGHTA and FQGTGA. The CDR3 bases are TGTGCCAGCAGGTTGACAGGGATACCTTATGGCTACACCTTC. Its translation: CASRLTGIPYGYTF.

This clone was seen only a few times. The chain couples TRBV7-3 to TRBJ1-1; D not certain. Germline CDR1 SGHTA, CDR2 FQGTGA. The ends were cut back, 2 bases at V and 5 bases at J, with 12 bases in the middle. This CDR3 is 14 amino acids long. The CDR3 sequence is CASSLWREGTEAFF. CDR3 in DNA: TGTGCCAGCAGCTTATGGCGGGAAGGTACTGAAGCTTTCTTT.

The V gene is TRBV2, the J gene TRBJ1-2; D might be TRBD1 (5 bases). The CDR3 loop spans 14 amino acids. V was pared by 3 bases and J by 4 bases, with 12 bases between. CDR1 is SNHLY and CDR2 is FYNNEI in the germline V gene. The chain's CDR3 is CASSDSQGLYGYTF. The CDR3, as DNA: TGTGCCAGCAGTGATAGTCAGGGCCTCTATGGCTACACCTTC.

A single count supports this clone. This chain joins TRBV5-8 and TRBJ1-2; tentative D call: TRBD1 (6 bases). The V end was cut by 6 bases, the J end by 4 bases, with 16 bases between. CDR1 is SGHTS, CDR2 YDEGEE, per germline. The CDR3 runs 14 residues. The CDR3 loop reads CASTPGTKTYGYTF. The CDR3 bases are TGTGCCAGCACCCCAGGGACAAAGACCTATGGCTACACCTTC.

This sequence joins TRBV6-5 and TRBJ2-7; weak D call: TRBD2 (6 bases). CDR3 length: 12 residues. Trimming took 8 bases from V and 6 from J, leaving 14 bases between them. Looked up from germline, CDR1 is MNHEY and CDR2 is SVGAGI. The CDR3 coding sequence is TGTGCCAGCCGTCACGGGCGGGGCGAGCAGTACTTC. Translated, it gives CASRHGRGEQYF.

There are a few counts of this clone. This chain links TRBV18 with TRBJ2-7, with D tentatively TRBD1 (6 bases). Germline CDR1 is KGHSH and CDR2 is LQKENI. This CDR3 is 13 amino acids long. Trimming removed 3 bases at V and 6 bases at J, with 12 bases between. The CDR3, as DNA: TGTGCCAGCTCACCGGATACAGGGACCGAGCAGTACTTC. This encodes CASSPDTGTEQYF.

The CDR3 DNA is TGTGCCAGCAGCTACGACTCAGGGGGCAACAACGAGCAGTACTTC. This encodes CASSYDSGGNNEQYF. The chain uses TRBV11-2 and TRBJ2-7, with TRBD1 matching 8 bases. The CDR3 length is 15 residues. CDR1 and CDR2 (germline): SGHAT, FQNNGV. V lost 4 bases and J lost 5; bases outside the gene matches: 10.

The V gene is TRBV9, the J gene TRBJ1-2; TRBD1 agrees at 7 bases. CDR1 is SGDLS, CDR2 YYNGEE, per germline. The CDR3 has 11 residues. The J segment lost 8 bases and the V segment lost 4 bases, leaving 2 bases of the junction unmatched. The CDR3 loop reads CASSPGGGYTF. In DNA form, the CDR3 reads TGTGCCAGCAGCCCAGGGGGAGGCTACACCTTC.

This chain connects TRBV28 to TRBJ2-5; 11 nucleotides line up with TRBD2. Germline CDR1 MDHEN, CDR2 SYDVKM. This CDR3 is built from 13 residues. The CDR3 bases are TGTACCACGCAACTAGCGGGAGTAGAGACCCAGTACTTC. This sequence encodes CTTQLAGVETQYF.

This chain links TRBV30 with TRBJ1-2; 10 bases are a match to TRBD1. Trimming removed 3 bases from V and 6 bases from J; junction bases left unmatched: 4. CDR1 and CDR2 from the germline V gene are GTSNPN and SVGIG (reference sequence). There are 13 residues in the CDR3. CDR3 loop: CAWRDRGEDGYTF. The DNA for the CDR3 is TGTGCCTGGAGGGACAGGGGGGAGGATGGCTACACCTTC.

The rearrangement links TRBV3-1 (or the pseudogene TRBV3-2) to TRBJ1-6, with 7 nucleotides matching TRBD1. CDR1 is LGHDT, CDR2 YNNKEL, per germline (reference sequence). The length of the CDR3 is 17 residues. V was clipped by 5 bases and J by 2 bases; unmatched bases: 9. The CDR3 sequence: CASSGRNRGPYNSPLHF. The CDR3 nucleotides read TGTGCCAGCAGCGGGCGGAACAGGGGACCCTATAATTCACCCCTCCACTTT.

The CDR3 sequence: CATSDFGNQPQHF. The CDR3 bases are TGTGCCACCAGTGATTTCGGGAATCAGCCCCAGCATTTT. The chain carries TRBV24-1 and TRBJ1-5; no firm D call. Germline CDR1 KGHDR, CDR2 SFDVKD. V lost 1 base to trimming and J lost 4 bases, with 4 bases between them. The CDR3 is 13 residues long.

The chain joins TRBV3-1 (or the pseudogene TRBV3-2) to TRBJ1-2; maybe TRBD1 (6 bases). CDR3 length equals 13 residues. Per the germline V gene, CDR1 is LGHDT and CDR2 is YNNKEL (reference sequence). Trimming took off 1 base at V and 14 bases at J, with 17 bases between the two ends. The DNA for the CDR3 is TGTGCCAGCAGCCAAGCCGGGGGGGCCTCTCTGACCTTC. Protein product: CASSQAGGASLTF.